At least ten counts were recorded for the clone carrying this TCR beta chain. Its antigen is not identified. The read falls 3 residues short of the CDR3 end, and the missing part is taken from the germline J gene. The sample is drawn from a study of T cell clonality in common variable immunodeficiency. The study, taken as a whole, reports: CVID subjects had higher TCRbeta clonality than healthy controls, most marked in about a third. Fewer TCRbeta clones were shared among CVID subjects than controls. In common variable immunodeficiency, TCR beta chains reportedly carried fewer deletions and N-nucleotide insertions.

The method was immunoSEQ multiplex PCR; TCRdb's version includes in-frame clones alone and lacks a portion of them. Altogether over 20,000 clones were found in the sample, and no singletons occur. This CDR3 spans 16 amino acids. Germline loops: CDR1 SGHDN, CDR2 FVKESK. Patients and controls were mostly of Caucasian heritage. The material sequenced was peripheral blood mononuclear cells. The clonotype comes from a human donor with common variable immunodeficiency. This sequence joins TRBV14 and TRBJ2-2; D might be TRBD1 (6 bases). CDR3 protein: CASSQDWGPLQGLLFF. CDR3 DNA, as far as it was read: TGTGCCAGCAGCCAGGACTGGGGGCCTCTCCAGGGGTTG.